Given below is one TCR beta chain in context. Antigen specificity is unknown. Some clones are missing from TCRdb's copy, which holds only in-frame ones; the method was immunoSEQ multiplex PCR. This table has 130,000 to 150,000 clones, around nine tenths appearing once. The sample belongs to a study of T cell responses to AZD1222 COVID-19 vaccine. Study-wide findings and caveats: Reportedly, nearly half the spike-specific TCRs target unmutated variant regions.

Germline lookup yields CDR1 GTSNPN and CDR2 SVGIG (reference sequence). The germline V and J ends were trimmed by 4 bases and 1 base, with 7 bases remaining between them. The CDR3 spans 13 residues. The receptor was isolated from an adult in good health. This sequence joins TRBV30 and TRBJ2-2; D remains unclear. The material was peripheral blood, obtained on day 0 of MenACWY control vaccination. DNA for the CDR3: TGTGCCTGGAATCAAGGGAACACCGGGGAGCTGTTTTTT. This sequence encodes CAWNQGNTGELFF.